This TCR beta chain was documented in a study of blood T cell repertoires in COVID-19. Seattle patients were enrolled while actively infected and followed longitudinally. Per the original data handling: How many nucleated cells were present was estimated from reference gene primer amplification. Clones were read by immunoSEQ multiplex PCR, and TCRdb kept only the in-frame ones, dropping some. Clone size and the V and J calls come from that table; the DNA yielded D and trimming. The sample shows about 160,000 clones, approximately 80% of them seen only once. Trimming removed 6 bases from V and 0 bases from J, with 9 bases in between. The CDR3 is made up of 14 amino acids.

The receptor was isolated from a woman aged 40 to 50 with COVID-19, enrolled during active disease. The rearrangement uses TRBV23-1 and TRBJ1-3; D may be TRBD1 (6 bases). TRBV23-1 is an ORF, with its function uncertain. Sequencing input: peripheral blood. CDR3 protein: CASSRDTSGNTIYF. The DNA of the CDR3 is TGCGCCAGCAGCAGGGACACCTCTGGAAACACCATATATTTT.